This T cell receptor (beta chain) was captured by sequencing in a study of post-analysis software for immune sequencing data. Every TCR beta cDNA library bore unique molecular identifiers. A single record per CDR3 protein comes from TCRdb applying MiXCR to the PCR reads. Here the sample spans 500,000 to 600,000 distinct CDR3 sequences, about 40% being singletons. The CDR3 sequence is 15 residues long. Findings of the study overall: Roughly five TRBV segments were significantly more frequent in patients than in controls. TRBV5-6, TRBV5-1 and TRBV20-1 were among these segments.

Points on this clonotype: Its specificity is unknown.

This rearrangement joins TRBV21-1 to TRBJ2-5; TRBD1 is the table's D call, not checked against the DNA. The DNA end is more similar to TRBJ2-7, so the J call may be wrong. TRBV21-1 is listed as a pseudogene. The sequenced sample was blood. The TCR sequence derives from a girl aged 5 to 17 with multiple sclerosis. CDR3 sequence reads: CASLPRDRGTYEQYF. As DNA, the CDR3 is TGTGCCAGCCTGCCCCGGGACAGGGGTACCTACGAGCAGTACTTC.